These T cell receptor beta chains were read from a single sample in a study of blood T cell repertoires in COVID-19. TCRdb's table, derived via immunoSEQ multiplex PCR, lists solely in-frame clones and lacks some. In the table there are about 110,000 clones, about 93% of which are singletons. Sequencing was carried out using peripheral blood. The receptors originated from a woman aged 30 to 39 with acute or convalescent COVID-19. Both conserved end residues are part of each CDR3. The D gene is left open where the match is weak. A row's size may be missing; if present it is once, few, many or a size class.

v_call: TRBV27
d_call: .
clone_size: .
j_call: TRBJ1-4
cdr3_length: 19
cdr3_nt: TGTGCCAGCAGTTTAATTTTGCCCAACGACAGGTCAACTAATGAAAAACTGTTTTTT
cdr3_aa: CASSLILPNDRSTNEKLFF

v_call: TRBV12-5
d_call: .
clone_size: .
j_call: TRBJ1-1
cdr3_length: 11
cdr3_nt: TGTGCTAGTGGTTTTAGCCAGGGAGCTTTCTTT
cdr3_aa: CASGFSQGAFF

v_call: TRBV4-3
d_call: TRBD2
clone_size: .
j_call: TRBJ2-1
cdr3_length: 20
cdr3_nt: TGCGCCAGCAGCCAAGAGATTGACGGGGGGGCCCTTAGCTCCTACAATGAGCAGTTCTTC
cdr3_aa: CASSQEIDGGALSSYNEQFF

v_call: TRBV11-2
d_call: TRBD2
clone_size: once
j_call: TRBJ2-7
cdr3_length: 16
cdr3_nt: TGTGCCAGCAGCTTAGATCGCCCTAGCGGGCCCTACGAGCAGTACTTC
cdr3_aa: CASSLDRPSGPYEQYF

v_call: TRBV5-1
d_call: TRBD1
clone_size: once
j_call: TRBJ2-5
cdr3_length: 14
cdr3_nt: TGCGCCAGCAGCTTGGGAGGGGGCAAGGAGACCCAGTACTTC
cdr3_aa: CASSLGGGKETQYF

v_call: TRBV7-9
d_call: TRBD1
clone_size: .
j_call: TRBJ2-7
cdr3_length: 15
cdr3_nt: TGTGCCAGCAGCGCACAAGGGACAGGGGGCTACGAGCAGTACTTC
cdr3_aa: CASSAQGTGGYEQYF

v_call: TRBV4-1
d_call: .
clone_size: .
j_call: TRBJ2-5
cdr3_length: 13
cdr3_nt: TGCGCCAGCAGCCGCGGAACCCAAGAGACCCAGTACTTC
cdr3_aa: CASSRGTQETQYF

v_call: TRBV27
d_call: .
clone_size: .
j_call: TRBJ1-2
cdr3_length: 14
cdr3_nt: TGTGCCAGCAGTTTATCCGTGGGGGCGGATGGCTACACCTTC
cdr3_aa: CASSLSVGADGYTF

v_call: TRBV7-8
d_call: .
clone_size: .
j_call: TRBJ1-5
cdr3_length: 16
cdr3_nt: TGTGCCAGCAGGCGCGGGGCTTCCAATAGCAATCAGCCCCAGCATTTT
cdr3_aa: CASRRGASNSNQPQHF

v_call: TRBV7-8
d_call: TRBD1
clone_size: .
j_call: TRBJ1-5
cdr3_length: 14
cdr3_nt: TGTGCCAGCAGAACCAGGGGGCGCGGGCAGCCCCAGCATTTT
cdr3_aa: CASRTRGRGQPQHF

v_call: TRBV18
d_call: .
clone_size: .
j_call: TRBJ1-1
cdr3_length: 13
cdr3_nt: TGTGCCAGCTCACCACCGAGAGGAGAGGAAGCTTTCTTT
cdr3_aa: CASSPPRGEEAFF

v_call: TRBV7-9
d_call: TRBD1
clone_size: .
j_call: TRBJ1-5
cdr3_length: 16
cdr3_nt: TGTGCCAGCAGCAGCAACTCCGGGACAGACAATCAGCCCCAGCATTTT
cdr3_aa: CASSSNSGTDNQPQHF

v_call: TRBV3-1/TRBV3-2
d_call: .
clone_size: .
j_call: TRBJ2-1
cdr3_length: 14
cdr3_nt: TGTGCCAGCAGCCAAGATTTGACTCACAATGAGCAGTTCTTC
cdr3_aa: CASSQDLTHNEQFF

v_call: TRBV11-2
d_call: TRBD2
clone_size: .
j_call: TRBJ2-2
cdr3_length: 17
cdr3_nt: TGTGCCAGCAGCTTAAGCGGGAGCGTCGCGAACACCGGGGAGCTGTTTTTT
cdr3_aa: CASSLSGSVANTGELFF

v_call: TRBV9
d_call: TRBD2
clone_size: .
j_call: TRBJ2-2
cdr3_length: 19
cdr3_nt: TGTGCCAGCAGCGGAATCACGCCAACTAGCGGGGGGGCATCTGGGGAGCTGTTTTTT
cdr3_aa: CASSGITPTSGGASGELFF

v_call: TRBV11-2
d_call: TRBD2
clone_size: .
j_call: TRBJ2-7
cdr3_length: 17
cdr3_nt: TGTGCCAGCAGCGATCCTATGCGGGGGGGCAATCGAGGCGAGCAGTACTTC
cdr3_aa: CASSDPMRGGNRGEQYF

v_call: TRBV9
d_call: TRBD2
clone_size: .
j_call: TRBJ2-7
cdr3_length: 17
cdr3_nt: TGTGCCAGCAGCCCCTCATGGGGAAGCGGGGGGACCTACGAGCAGTACTTC
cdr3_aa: CASSPSWGSGGTYEQYF

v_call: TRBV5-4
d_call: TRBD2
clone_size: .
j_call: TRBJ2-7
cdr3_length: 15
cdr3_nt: TGTGCCAGCAGCTTTCCTAGCGGGACTTTCTACGAGCAGTACTTC
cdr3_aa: CASSFPSGTFYEQYF

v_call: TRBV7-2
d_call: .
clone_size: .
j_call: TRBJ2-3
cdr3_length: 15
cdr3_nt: TGTGCCAGCAGCCGCCTCGGACTTACTACAGATACGCAGTATTTT
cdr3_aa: CASSRLGLTTDTQYF

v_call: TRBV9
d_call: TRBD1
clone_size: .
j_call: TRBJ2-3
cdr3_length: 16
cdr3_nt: TGTGCCAGCAGCCCATCCCCGGGGCAGGGGGAAGCTACGCAGTATTTT
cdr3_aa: CASSPSPGQGEATQYF

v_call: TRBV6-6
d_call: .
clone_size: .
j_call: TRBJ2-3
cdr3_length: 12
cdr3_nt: TGTGCCAGCAGCCCTAGCACAGATACGCAGTATTTT
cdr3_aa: CASSPSTDTQYF

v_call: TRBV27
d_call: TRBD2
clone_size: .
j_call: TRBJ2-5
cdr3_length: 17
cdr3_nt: TGTGCCAGCAGACCCTCCGGCGGACTGCGGGGGGCAGAGACCCAGTACTTC
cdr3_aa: CASRPSGGLRGAETQYF

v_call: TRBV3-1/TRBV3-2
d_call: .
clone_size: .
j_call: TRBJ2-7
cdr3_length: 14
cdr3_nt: TGTGCCAGCAGCCAGGGCCAGCTACTCTACGAGCAGTACTTC
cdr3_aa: CASSQGQLLYEQYF

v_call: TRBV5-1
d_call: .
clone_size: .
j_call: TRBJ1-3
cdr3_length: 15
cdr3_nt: TGCGCCAGCAGCTACGAAGCCGAGGGTCGAAACACCATATATTTT
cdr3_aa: CASSYEAEGRNTIYF

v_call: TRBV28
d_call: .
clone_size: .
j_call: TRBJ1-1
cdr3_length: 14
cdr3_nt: TGTGCCAGCAGTTTATACGAGGATTTGGTACCAGCTTTCTTT
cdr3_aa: CASSLYEDLVPAFF

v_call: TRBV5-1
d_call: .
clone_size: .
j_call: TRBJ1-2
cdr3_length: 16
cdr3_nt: TGCGCCAGCAGCTCCACTTCAACAGGTTGGAGCTATGGCTACACCTTC
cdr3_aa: CASSSTSTGWSYGYTF

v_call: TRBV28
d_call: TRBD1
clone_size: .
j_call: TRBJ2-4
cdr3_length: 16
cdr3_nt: TGTGCCAGCAGTTTCCAGGGGGCGAGGGCCAAAAACATTCAGTACTTC
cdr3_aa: CASSFQGARAKNIQYF

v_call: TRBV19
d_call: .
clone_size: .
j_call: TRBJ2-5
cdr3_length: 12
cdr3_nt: TGTGCCAGTAGGGGGGCTGGGGAGACCCAGTACTTC
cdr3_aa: CASRGAGETQYF

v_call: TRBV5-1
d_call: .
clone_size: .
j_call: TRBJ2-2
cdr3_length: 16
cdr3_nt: TGCGCCAGCAGCCTCAGTGGACTGACGAACACCGGGGAGCTGTTTTTT
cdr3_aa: CASSLSGLTNTGELFF

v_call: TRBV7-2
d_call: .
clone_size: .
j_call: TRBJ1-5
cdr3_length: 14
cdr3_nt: TGTGCCAGCAGCTTAGGGCAGGTGAGTCAGCCCCAGCATTTT
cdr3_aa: CASSLGQVSQPQHF

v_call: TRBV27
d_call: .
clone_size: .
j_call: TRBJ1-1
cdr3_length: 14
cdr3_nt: TGTGCCAGCAGTTGGTTAGGGGGGGTCACTGAAGCTTTCTTT
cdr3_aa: CASSWLGGVTEAFF

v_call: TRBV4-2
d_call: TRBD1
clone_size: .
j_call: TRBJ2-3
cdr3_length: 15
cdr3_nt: TGTGCCAGCAGCCAAGTGGGGACAGGTACAGATACGCAGTATTTT
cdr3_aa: CASSQVGTGTDTQYF

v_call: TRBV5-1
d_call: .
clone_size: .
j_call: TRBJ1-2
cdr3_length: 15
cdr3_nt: TGCGCCAGCAGCGGTCAGTCAGGGTCTAGCTATGGCTACACCTTC
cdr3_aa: CASSGQSGSSYGYTF